Shown below are 14 T cell receptor beta chains from a single sample sequenced in a study of response to subunit inactivated influenza vaccine. MiXCR was run by TCRdb on the RT-PCR reads, yielding one entry per CDR3 protein. The profile shows over 400,000 distinct CDR3 sequences, around 13% of them singletons. Sequencing was performed on PBMCs from blood, taken roughly 48 days after vaccination. The receptor set was obtained from a man in his fifties who received an inactivated influenza vaccine.

There are many counts of this clonotype. The V gene is TRBV20-1, the J gene TRBJ1-2; no firm D call. The germline V gene encodes CDR1 DFQATT and CDR2 SNEGSKA (reference sequence). V was shortened by 0 bases and J by 5 bases, with 13 bases between the two germline ends. The CDR3 length is 14 residues. The CDR3 here is CSARDPYTSYGYTF. In nucleotides, the CDR3 is TGCAGTGCTAGAGATCCGTACACATCTTATGGCTACACCTTC.

The J gene is TRBJ2-1, the V gene TRBV9; 10 nucleotides agree with TRBD2. The V gene's germline CDR1 is SGDLS and CDR2 YYNGEE. The CDR3 sequence is 19 residues long. The trim removed 3 bases at V and 0 bases at J, leaving 12 bases unmatched. CDR3 residues: CASSAPARASGSSYNEQFF. CDR3 DNA: TGTGCCAGCAGCGCCCCAGCTAGGGCTAGCGGGAGCTCCTACAATGAGCAGTTCTTC.

This clonotype was observed a few times. The chain carries TRBV5-1 and TRBJ1-1, with 8 positions matching TRBD1. Trimming removed 4 bases from V and 4 bases from J; junction bases left unmatched: 6. This CDR3 region has 14 residues. Germline V gene lookup returns CDR1 SGHRS and CDR2 YFSETQ. The CDR3 protein is CASSAGQGATEAFF. For the CDR3, the DNA is TGCGCCAGCAGCGCGGGGCAGGGGGCCACTGAAGCTTTCTTT.

This clonotype has a handful of counts. The chain couples TRBV12-3 or TRBV12-4 to TRBJ2-7, with TRBD1 as a possible D gene (8 bases). This CDR3 region has 15 residues. The V gene lost 4 bases and the J gene lost 5 bases, with 18 bases spanning the gap. CDR3 region: CASSSDREGDDEQYF. The CDR3 region has the DNA TGTGCCAGCAGTTCGGACAGGGAGGGCGACGACGAGCAGTACTTC.

The chain carries TRBV19 and TRBJ1-5, with D unresolved. The CDR3 is made up of 15 amino acids. The V gene lost 6 bases and the J gene lost 0 bases, with 12 bases spanning the gap. CDR1 is LNHDA, CDR2 SQIVND, per germline (reference sequence). The DNA of the CDR3 is TGTGCCAGTAGCGTCGATCCTTATAGCAATCAGCCCCAGCATTTT. It codes for CASSVDPYSNQPQHF.

This chain uses TRBV14 with TRBJ1-1, with unresolved D. V was trimmed by 4 bases and J by 2 bases, leaving 11 bases between them. CDR1 is SGHDN, CDR2 FVKESK, per germline. CDR3 length: 14 amino acids. CDR3 sequence reads: CASSLLAGNTEAFF. The DNA for the CDR3 is TGTGCCAGCAGCCTACTCGCGGGTAACACTGAAGCTTTCTTT.

This clonotype has only a few counts. This rearrangement joins TRBV3-1 to TRBJ2-2; a possible D gene is TRBD1 (6 bases). CDR3 size: 16 residues. V shed 3 bases and J shed 0 bases, with 11 bases lying between them. Germline-derived CDR1 and CDR2 are LGHDT and YNNKEL (reference sequence). In nucleotides, the CDR3 is TGTGCCAGCAGCCACTCGGGGACACCGAACACCGGGGAGCTGTTTTTT. This encodes CASSHSGTPNTGELFF.

This clonotype was seen more than once but under ten times. The chain joins TRBV6-2 or TRBV6-3 to TRBJ1-3; D is unresolved. This CDR3 comprises 15 residues. V was trimmed by 4 bases and J by 0 bases, leaving 10 bases between them. Germline assignment: CDR1 MNHEY and CDR2 SVGEGT. CDR3 residues: CASSFSVSSGNTIYF. CDR3 DNA: TGTGCCAGCAGTTTCTCCGTAAGCTCTGGAAACACCATATATTTT.

This clonotype was counted between two and nine times. The chain combines TRBV12-3 or TRBV12-4 with TRBJ1-2; D is ambiguous. V lost 6 bases and J 4 bases, leaving 12 bases between the germline ends. This CDR3 is 13 amino acids long. DNA for the CDR3: TGTGCCAGCAGCCCCCGGTTTGGCTATGGCTACACCTTC. This translates into CASSPRFGYGYTF.

This clonotype occurred a few times. The J gene is TRBJ1-1, the V gene TRBV6-2 or TRBV6-3; possible D gene TRBD1, 6 bases. V dropped 0 bases and J dropped 1 base, with 15 bases sitting between them. The CDR3 contains 17 residues. The germline gives CDR1 MNHEY, CDR2 SVGEGT. The CDR3 nucleotides read TGTGCCAGCAGTTACTCGAGGGCACAGGGTACGAACACTGAAGCTTTCTTT. Translated: CASSYSRAQGTNTEAFF.

This clonotype was seen repeatedly, ten times or more. V and J are TRBV29-1 and TRBJ1-6; unclear D gene. The ends were cut back, 4 bases at V and 2 bases at J, with 6 bases in the middle. Looked up from germline, CDR1 is SQVTM and CDR2 is ANQGSEA. The CDR3 is 13 amino acids. The DNA for the CDR3 is TGCAGCGTTGTTTGCCCCTATAATTCACCCCTCCACTTT. It codes for CSVVCPYNSPLHF.

This clonotype was seen a few times. A much bigger clone sits one base away, suggesting this may be a read error. This chain uses TRBV9 with TRBJ2-2; D is perhaps TRBD1 (5 bases). The CDR3 covers 14 residues. Germline CDR1 is SGDLS and CDR2 is YYNGEE. V was cut by 3 bases and J by 0 bases, with 6 bases left in between. The DNA for the CDR3 is TGTGCCAGCAGCGCGACAGCGAACACCGGGGAGCTGTTTTTT. The encoded protein is CASSATANTGELFF.

In nucleotides, the CDR3 is TGTGCCAGCAGCTCTTCTCCCGGGACAGGGCTTTATGAAAAACTGTTTTTT. The encoded protein is CASSSSPGTGLYEKLFF. The chain combines TRBV13 with TRBJ1-4; 9 positions match TRBD1. The ends lost 4 bases at V and 6 bases at J; junction bases unmatched: 12. CDR1 and CDR2 (germline): PRHDT, FYEKMQ (reference sequence). The CDR3 covers 17 residues.

The V and J genes are TRBV20-1 and TRBJ2-6; perhaps D is TRBD1 or TRBD2 (6 bases each). Germline assignment: CDR1 DFQATT and CDR2 SNEGSKA (reference sequence). The CDR3 runs to 17 residues. The ends were cut back, 1 base at V and 2 bases at J, with 15 bases in the middle. The CDR3 spells CSARGLTGTPGANVLTF. CDR3 DNA sequence: TGCAGTGCTAGAGGCCTAACAGGGACTCCTGGGGCCAACGTCCTGACTTTC.